This passage covers 22 T cell receptor beta chains from one sample sequenced in a study of blood T cell repertoires in COVID-19 (dated by TCRdb to about 2020). Library preparation was by the immunoSEQ multiplex PCR assay. This immuneACCESS table, as held by TCRdb, lists in-frame sequences with V and J called but not all clones. Of the missing ones, under half trace to an unresolved V gene in checked studies; the others have no known cause. For this sample the table gives about 440,000 clones, of which 87% were detected only once. Of the sample, approximately 2% falls within the top ten clones. The sequencing input was PBMCs or T cells enriched from blood (not recorded which). The receptors were gathered from a woman under 30 with acute COVID-19.

This sequence joins TRBV6-6 and TRBJ1-2, with D possibly matching TRBD1 (5 bases). CDR1 and CDR2 (germline): MNHNY, SVGAGI (reference sequence). V gave up 6 bases and J gave up 6 bases, with 17 bases separating them. The CDR3 consists of 14 residues. The CDR3 loop reads CASSLTLGGDGYTF. Written as DNA, the CDR3 is TGTGCCAGCAGCCTTACTCTGGGGGGAGATGGCTACACCTTC.

This chain joins TRBV6-5 and TRBJ1-5, with D perhaps TRBD1 (6 bases). V lost 8 bases and J lost 3, with 11 bases in between. The CDR3 length is 13 residues. The germline gives CDR1 MNHEY, CDR2 SVGAGI. CDR3 coding DNA: TGTGCCAGCGGTAGGACAGTCAATCAGCCCCAGCATTTT. It yields the protein CASGRTVNQPQHF.

The chain joins TRBV4-1 to TRBJ1-3, with D possibly TRBD1 on 5 matching bases. Trimming took 3 bases from V and 4 from J, leaving 10 bases between them. The CDR3 is made up of 14 amino acids. Germline loops: CDR1 MGHRA, CDR2 YSYEKL. CDR3 region: CASSHPRTGNTIYF. The CDR3, as DNA: TGCGCCAGCAGCCACCCCCGGACAGGAAACACCATATATTTT.

V usage is TRBV3-1 (or the pseudogene TRBV3-2) and J usage is TRBJ2-4, with TRBD2 matching 12 bases. The germline CDR1 and CDR2 sequences are LGHDT and YNNKEL (reference sequence). V dropped 3 bases and J dropped 5; count of bases not matched to a gene: 11. CDR3 length: 18 amino acids. The CDR3 DNA sequence: TGTGCCAGCAGCCAGCCTGCGAGGACTAGCGGGGCTCAAAACATTCAGTACTTC. It specifies CASSQPARTSGAQNIQYF.

The rearrangement joins TRBV28 to TRBJ1-5; 9 bases line up with TRBD1. Germline assignment: CDR1 MDHEN and CDR2 SYDVKM. This CDR3 has 14 amino acids. The J segment lost 6 bases and the V segment lost 7 bases, leaving 7 bases of the junction unmatched. The CDR3 DNA reads TGTGCCAGCACCCCGGGACAGGGATCTCAGCCCCAGCATTTT. It specifies CASTPGQGSQPQHF.

This sequence joins TRBV19 and TRBJ2-1, with 12 bases lining up with TRBD2. Losses at the gene ends were 7 bases for V and 6 bases for J; bases not matched to a gene: 7. This CDR3 contains 15 residues. Germline CDR1 and CDR2: LNHDA and SQIVND (reference sequence). The DNA of the CDR3 is TGTGCCAGTACCTCCCGACTAGCGGGAGTCAATGAGCAGTTCTTC. Amino acids: CASTSRLAGVNEQFF. Filled out from reference TRBV19 and TRBJ2-1, the complete variable domain reads DGGITQSPKYLFRKEGQNVTLSCEQNLNHDAMYWYRQDPGQGLRLIYYSQIVNDFQKGDIAEGYSVSREKKESFPLTVTSAQKNPTAFYLCASTSRLAGVNEQFFGPGTRLTVL.

This clone has just one count. V usage is TRBV9 and J usage is TRBJ2-7; tentative D call: TRBD2 (6 bases). The V gene's germline CDR1 is SGDLS and CDR2 YYNGEE. V shed 3 bases and J shed 7 bases, with 20 bases lying between them. This CDR3 is 15 amino acids long. CDR3 loop: CASSGPVLEGTEQYF. The CDR3 coding sequence is TGTGCCAGCAGCGGACCCGTCTTGGAGGGAACGGAGCAGTACTTC.

V usage is TRBV5-1 and J usage is TRBJ2-7; perhaps TRBD2 as D (6 bases). The germline gives CDR1 SGHRS, CDR2 YFSETQ. The V end lost 4 bases, the J end lost 1 base, and 9 bases lay between the germline ends. The CDR3 spans 13 residues. The CDR3 here is CASSVGTSYEQYF. DNA for the CDR3: TGCGCCAGCAGCGTCGGGACTTCCTACGAGCAGTACTTC.

V and J are TRBV5-5 and TRBJ1-2, with a possible D match to TRBD1 (5 bases). Trimming pared 0 bases from V and 6 bases from J, leaving 9 bases between. Looked up from germline, CDR1 is SGHKS and CDR2 is YYEKEE (reference sequence). The CDR3 sequence is 13 residues long. The CDR3 DNA is TGTGCCAGCAGCTTGGACAGGTCAAATGGCTACACCTTC. This translates into CASSLDRSNGYTF. Using reference TRBV5-5 and TRBJ1-2 for the parts outside the CDR3, the full variable domain is DAGVTQSPTHLIKTRGQQVTLRCSPISGHKSVSWYQQVLGQGPQFIFQYYEKEERGRGNFPDRFSARQFPNYSSELNVNALLLGDSALYLCASSLDRSNGYTFGSGTRLTVV.

The chain links TRBV6-2 or TRBV6-3 to TRBJ2-7; 11 nucleotides agree with TRBD2. The CDR3 has 14 residues. J gave up 4 bases and V 6 bases, and 5 bases lay outside the gene matches. CDR1 and CDR2 (germline): MNHEY, SVGEGT. The CDR3 sequence: CASSSSGRSYEQYF. For the CDR3, the DNA is TGTGCCAGCAGCTCTAGCGGGAGGTCATACGAGCAGTACTTC.

This chain links TRBV4-2 with TRBJ2-7; tentative D call: TRBD2 (6 bases). Per germline, CDR1 LGHNA and CDR2 YNFKEQ. The CDR3 contains 16 residues. Trimming took 6 bases from V and 2 from J, leaving 20 bases between them. Here the CDR3 DNA reads TGTGCCAGCAGGCTCTCGGCGGGCGGAGGGACCTACGAGCAGTACTTC. It translates to CASRLSAGGGTYEQYF.

The V call is TRBV14, the J call TRBJ2-1, with 7 bases aligning to TRBD2. The V segment lost 0 bases and the J segment 0 bases; nucleotides outside the gene matches: 5. The germline V gene encodes CDR1 SGHDN and CDR2 FVKESK. This CDR3 contains 17 residues. The CDR3: CASSQDRGVLSYNEQFF. The CDR3 DNA reads as TGTGCCAGCAGCCAAGACCGGGGGGTACTCTCCTACAATGAGCAGTTCTTC.

CDR3: CASSVSGRGNNEQFF. The CDR3 nucleotides read TGTGCCAGCAGCGTTAGCGGGAGAGGCAACAATGAGCAGTTCTTC. The chain employs TRBV9 and TRBJ2-1, with 9 bases aligning to TRBD2. The CDR3 totals 15 residues. Germline CDR1 SGDLS, CDR2 YYNGEE. J was trimmed by 5 bases and V by 2 bases; bases with no gene match: 5.

The chain employs TRBV1 and TRBJ1-1; the D call TRBD1 from the table was never checked on the DNA. TRBV1 is a documented pseudogene. This CDR3 is built from 15 residues. The CDR3 bases are TGCACCAGCAGCCATACCGGGACAGAGAACACTGAAGCTTTCTTT. This translates into CTSSHTGTENTEAFF.

The chain uses TRBV19 and TRBJ1-1; D uncertain. Germline CDR1 and CDR2: LNHDA and SQIVND (reference sequence). The CDR3 has 11 amino acids. Trimming shortened V by 5 bases and J by 5 bases, and 6 bases separated the two germline ends. CDR3 loop: CASSASTEAFF. CDR3 nucleotides: TGTGCCAGTAGTGCCAGTACTGAAGCTTTCTTT.

The rearrangement links TRBV3-1 (or the pseudogene TRBV3-2) to TRBJ2-3; D might be TRBD1 (7 bases). V was trimmed by 2 bases and J by 6 bases, leaving 9 bases between them. The CDR3 consists of 13 residues. Germline V gives CDR1 LGHDT, CDR2 YNNKEL (reference sequence). The CDR3: CASSQQGGDTQYF. The CDR3 bases are TGTGCCAGCAGCCAACAGGGGGGTGATACGCAGTATTTT.

The chain is built from TRBV5-4 and TRBJ2-7; no firm D call. Trimming removed 4 bases from V and 4 bases from J, with 9 bases in between. CDR3 size: 12 residues. Germline assignment: CDR1 SGHNT and CDR2 YYREEE (reference sequence). This CDR3 reads CASSENKYEQYF. The DNA for the CDR3 is TGTGCCAGCAGCGAAAACAAGTACGAGCAGTACTTC.

The J gene is TRBJ2-7, the V gene TRBV4-1; D is unclear. Trimming took off 1 base at V and 0 bases at J, with 13 bases between the two ends. Germline V CDR1 and CDR2: MGHRA, YSYEKL. The CDR3 is 16 amino acids. The CDR3 is CASSQASTPYSYEQYF. The CDR3 DNA sequence: TGCGCCAGCAGCCAAGCGAGCACCCCTTACTCCTACGAGCAGTACTTC.

The rearrangement joins TRBV4-2 to TRBJ1-2, with TRBD1 matching 11 bases. Per the germline V gene, CDR1 is LGHNA and CDR2 is YNFKEQ. After removal of 0 bases from V and 7 bases from J, the junction contained 7 bases not matched to a gene. The CDR3 is made up of 16 amino acids. The CDR3 DNA follows: TGTGCCAGCAGCCAAGAAACAGGGACAGGGGGGTTTGGCTACACCTTC. Amino acid sequence: CASSQETGTGGFGYTF.

The chain uses TRBV6-5 and TRBJ1-1, with a weak D call TRBD1 (6 bases). V was cut by 8 bases and J by 1 base, with 14 bases left in between. The CDR3 contains 14 residues. Per the germline V gene, CDR1 is MNHEY and CDR2 is SVGAGI. Here the CDR3 DNA reads TGTGCCAGCGTGGGGGCAGGGAAGAACACTGAAGCTTTCTTT. This codes for CASVGAGKNTEAFF.

This clone was counted a few times. The rearrangement uses TRBV7-9 and TRBJ1-4, with D hard to call. Trimming took 1 base from V and 4 from J, leaving 7 bases between them. CDR3 size: 14 residues. CDR1 SEHNR and CDR2 FQNEAQ come from the germline V gene (reference sequence). CDR3 protein: CASSLVARNEKLFF. CDR3 coding DNA: TGTGCCAGCAGCTTAGTGGCCCGTAATGAAAAACTGTTTTTT.

This clone showed up just a few times. The genes are TRBV7-3 and TRBJ1-1, with 12 bases aligning to TRBD1. V shed 4 bases, J shed 4 bases, and the junction held 13 bases outside the gene matches. The CDR3 is made up of 18 amino acids. CDR1 and CDR2 (germline): SGHTA, FQGTGA. The CDR3 loop reads CASSSLPGQGARSTEAFF. The CDR3 DNA reads TGTGCCAGCAGCTCTCTTCCGGGACAGGGGGCGCGGAGCACTGAAGCTTTCTTT.